This TCR beta chain was recovered during a study of PD-1 blockade in classical Hodgkin lymphoma. Overall study context: Administration of nivolumab to patients was at 3 mg/kg intravenously every 2 weeks. Findings and limits, study-wide: The study found complete responders had baseline diversity similar to newly diagnosed patients. Nivolumab initiated under 1 year post-ASCT led to patient exclusion.

Produced via immunoSEQ multiplex PCR; TCRdb's table is partial and in-frame only. Of approximately 96,000 clones in the sample, 90% to 95% were seen once. Sample time point: cycle 4 day 1 (C4D1), after less than 7 weeks of nivolumab. Every patient was affected by relapse after autologous stem cell transplantation, while exposure to brentuximab vedotin was not uniform. Complete response, partial response or progressive disease constituted the best response categories observed. Turning to this clone: What it binds is not known.

There are 12 residues in the CDR3. The V and J ends lost 7 bases and 4 bases respectively, with 8 bases between them. Per germline, CDR1 LNHDA and CDR2 SQIVND (reference sequence). V usage is TRBV19 and J usage is TRBJ1-5; tentatively, D is TRBD1 (5 bases). Sequencing was performed on peripheral blood mononuclear cells (PBMCs), taken before the fourth cycle of nivolumab. The TCR originated in a human donor with classical Hodgkin lymphoma. The DNA of the CDR3 is TGTGCCAGTAAGACAGCTAATCAGCCCCAGCATTTT. Its protein product is CASKTANQPQHF.